Below, 16 T cell receptor beta chains from the same sample are listed, as sequenced in a study of T cell responses to AZD1222 COVID-19 vaccine. Generated by immunoSEQ multiplex PCR, the TCRdb table keeps only in-frame clones and is missing some. The sample has roughly 70,000 clones, over 80% seen once. Sequenced here: peripheral blood, sampled 28 days after the second dose of the MenACWY control vaccine. The receptors were gathered from an adult who received the MenACWY meningococcal vaccine as a control.

V is TRBV6-5 and J is TRBJ2-3; TRBD2 agrees at 8 bases. V gave up 8 bases and J gave up 1 base; unmatched junction bases: 8. Germline CDR1 is MNHEY and CDR2 is SVGAGI. CDR3 size: 15 residues. CDR3: CASPRAGAGTDTQYF. CDR3 sequence (DNA): TGTGCCAGCCCCAGAGCGGGAGCGGGCACAGATACGCAGTATTTT.

V gene TRBV11-2 combines with J gene TRBJ1-3; D remains ambiguous. The CDR3 is made up of 17 amino acids. V lost 1 base to trimming and J lost 0 bases, with 13 bases between them. The germline V gene has CDR1 SGHAT and CDR2 FQNNGV. Written as DNA, the CDR3 is TGTGCCAGCAGCTTAGGTTCCAGAATTCTCTCTGGAAACACCATATATTTT. As protein: CASSLGSRILSGNTIYF.

The chain is built from TRBV18 and TRBJ1-5; D is uncertain. The CDR3 is made up of 14 amino acids. Germline lookup yields CDR1 KGHSH and CDR2 LQKENI. V gave up 6 bases and J gave up 4 bases, with 13 bases separating them. The CDR3 loop reads CASSPDGPNQPQHF. The CDR3 nucleotides read TGTGCCAGCTCTCCTGACGGCCCGAATCAGCCCCAGCATTTT.

The chain joins TRBV3-1 (or the pseudogene TRBV3-2) to TRBJ1-3; D gene ambiguous. The CDR3 length is 15 residues. CDR1 is LGHDT and CDR2 is YNNKEL in the germline V gene (reference sequence). Deletions cut 0 bases from V and 4 bases from J, with 10 bases between. This CDR3 is CASSQDRGGGNTIYF. The DNA for the CDR3 is TGTGCCAGCAGCCAAGATCGCGGCGGCGGAAACACCATATATTTT.

The chain carries TRBV7-2 and TRBJ1-6, with TRBD1 as a possible D gene (5 bases). Germline values: CDR1 SGHTA, CDR2 FQGNSA. With 2 bases removed from V and 7 bases from J, the gap between germline ends came to 15 bases. The CDR3 has 16 amino acids. The CDR3 spells CASSLTATARNSPLHF. The CDR3 DNA follows: TGTGCCAGCAGCTTAACCGCGACAGCCAGGAATTCACCCCTCCACTTT.

The rearrangement links TRBV2 to TRBJ1-5; D possibly corresponds to TRBD1 (6 bases). This CDR3 has 13 amino acids. Germline assignment: CDR1 SNHLY and CDR2 FYNNEI. The ends were cut back, 4 bases at V and 4 bases at J, with 8 bases in the middle. CDR3 sequence reads: CASSVGQNQPQHF. The CDR3 nucleotides are TGTGCCAGCAGTGTTGGACAGAATCAGCCCCAGCATTTT.

This chain links TRBV11-2 with TRBJ2-7; either TRBD1 or TRBD2 may supply D (5 bases each). This CDR3 has 12 amino acids. Per germline, CDR1 SGHAT and CDR2 FQNNGV. Trimming left V 8 bases short and J 2 bases short, with 10 bases between. The CDR3 DNA reads as TGTGCCAGCCGAGGGGTTCCCTACGAGCAGTACTTC. Protein sequence: CASRGVPYEQYF.

V usage is TRBV29-1 and J usage is TRBJ2-1, with D possibly being TRBD1 (6 bases). The germline V gene encodes CDR1 SQVTM and CDR2 ANQGSEA. Between the trimmed V and J ends, which lost 3 bases and 12 bases, there was a span of 21 bases. This CDR3 contains 14 residues. In DNA form, the CDR3 reads TGCAGCGTTGAGGGGGAAGGGCCGGGACACTCGCAGTTCTTC. Its protein is CSVEGEGPGHSQFF.

This rearrangement joins TRBV14 to TRBJ2-7, with TRBD2 matching 12 bases. This CDR3 contains 21 residues. Per the germline V gene, CDR1 is SGHDN and CDR2 is FVKESK. V shed 2 bases, J shed 2 bases, and the junction held 19 bases outside the gene matches. CDR3 in amino acids: CASSQRVSAGLAGRNTYEQYF. The CDR3 DNA follows: TGTGCCAGCAGCCAAAGGGTCTCTGCGGGACTAGCGGGCCGAAACACCTACGAGCAGTACTTC.

The chain links TRBV29-1 to TRBJ2-1, with TRBD2 matching over 12 bases. Germline V gives CDR1 SQVTM, CDR2 ANQGSEA. There are 13 residues in the CDR3. CDR3 sequence reads: CRAGLAGFSEQFF. The CDR3 nucleotides are TGCAGGGCGGGACTAGCGGGTTTTAGCGAGCAGTTCTTC.

The J gene is TRBJ2-5, the V gene TRBV11-2; D might be TRBD1 or TRBD2, each matching 5 bases. The V end lost 7 bases, the J end lost 5 bases, and 17 bases lay between the germline ends. This CDR3 is 14 amino acids long. CDR1 and CDR2 from the germline V gene are SGHAT and FQNNGV. The CDR3 reads CASKGSWSPETQYF. As DNA, the CDR3 is TGTGCCAGCAAGGGGAGCTGGTCCCCCGAGACCCAGTACTTC.

This rearrangement joins TRBV2 to TRBJ2-2; D may correspond to TRBD1 or TRBD2 (7 bases each). V lost 4 bases to trimming and J lost 4 bases, with 13 bases between them. Germline V CDR1 and CDR2: SNHLY, FYNNEI. This CDR3 region has 15 residues. CDR3 protein: CASSVGGTATGELFF. The CDR3 bases are TGTGCCAGCAGTGTGGGGGGGACAGCCACCGGGGAGCTGTTTTTT.

J is TRBJ1-2 and V is TRBV3-1 (or the pseudogene TRBV3-2); a weak D match, TRBD1 (5 bases). CDR3 size: 13 residues. The V end lost 0 bases, the J end lost 12 bases, and 14 bases lay between the germline ends. The germline V gene encodes CDR1 LGHDT and CDR2 YNNKEL (reference sequence). The CDR3 DNA reads TGTGCCAGCAGCCAAGAGCGGGGGTGGAGAAACACCTTC. It yields the protein CASSQERGWRNTF.

The chain has TRBV6-5 and TRBJ2-1; D possibly corresponds to TRBD1 (6 bases). CDR1 is MNHEY and CDR2 is SVGAGI in the germline V gene. CDR3 size: 15 residues. Trimming removed 7 bases at V and 5 bases at J, with 18 bases between. This CDR3 reads CASTFTGTGNNEQFF. In DNA, the CDR3 is TGTGCCAGCACCTTCACAGGGACGGGTAACAATGAGCAGTTCTTC.

This chain uses TRBV5-5 with TRBJ2-7; 12 bases line up with TRBD1. The CDR3 totals 15 residues. The V and J ends lost 4 bases and 7 bases, in that order; junction bases with no gene match: 9. Germline CDR1 reads SGHKS; CDR2 reads YYEKEE (reference sequence). CDR3 protein: CASSKPGQGAREQYF. The DNA of the CDR3 is TGTGCCAGCAGCAAACCGGGACAGGGGGCGAGGGAGCAGTACTTC.

The V and J genes are TRBV10-2 and TRBJ2-7; D is possibly TRBD2 (5 bases). Per the germline V gene, CDR1 is WSHSY and CDR2 is SAAADI. V shed 6 bases and J shed 2 bases, with 8 bases lying between them. This CDR3 is 12 amino acids long. The CDR3 spells CASSDGAYEQYF. The CDR3 nucleotides read TGCGCCAGCAGCGACGGGGCCTACGAGCAGTACTTC.